The 22 T cell receptor beta chains listed next were all sequenced from one sample in a study of T cells in Graves' hyperthyroidism and ophthalmopathy. Using RNA transcripts as the source, TCR beta CDR3 regions were amplified. TCR CDR3 underwent first-round RT-PCR with the HTBI primer set. TCRdb ran MiXCR on the multiplex PCR reads and lists one entry per CDR3 protein. The top ten hold roughly 71% of the sample, which has 110,000 to 150,000 distinct CDR3 sequences, around 20% seen once. The sequencing sample was made of blood. These receptors originate from a woman aged 45-59 years with Graves' hyperthyroidism that later progressed to Graves' ophthalmopathy.

This clonotype was counted many times. The chain carries TRBV5-6 and TRBJ1-2, with a tentative D call TRBD1 (5 bases). Looked up from germline, CDR1 is SGHDT and CDR2 is YYEEEE. The length of the CDR3 is 14 residues. V lost 2 bases to trimming and J lost 0 bases, with 8 bases between them. In DNA form, the CDR3 reads TGTGCCAGCAGCTTCGGGACGGCTAACTATGGCTACACCTTC. Translated: CASSFGTANYGYTF.

This clonotype was detected ten times or more. This chain links TRBV12-5 with TRBJ2-1; D may correspond to TRBD1 or TRBD2 (5 bases each). Trimming removed 4 bases from V and 4 bases from J, with 11 bases in between. The CDR3 has 14 residues. Per the germline V gene, CDR1 is LGHNT and CDR2 is FRNRAP. As DNA, the CDR3 is TGTGCTAGTGGTTGGGGAGACAGATACAATGAGCAGTTCTTC. This codes for CASGWGDRYNEQFF.

This rearrangement joins TRBV4-1 to TRBJ2-2, with D perhaps TRBD1 (5 bases). There are 18 residues in the CDR3. Germline CDR1 MGHRA, CDR2 YSYEKL. The V end was cut by 0 bases, the J end by 0 bases, with 14 bases between. This chain's CDR3 is CASSQDPMTVANTGELFF. CDR3 bases: TGCGCCAGCAGCCAAGATCCGATGACAGTCGCGAACACCGGGGAGCTGTTTTTT.

The table lists this clonotype with many counts. The chain has TRBV5-1 and TRBJ2-1; maybe TRBD2 (6 bases). CDR3 size: 15 residues. Germline V gives CDR1 SGHRS, CDR2 YFSETQ. The V gene lost 0 bases and the J gene lost 1 base, with 8 bases spanning the gap. The CDR3 loop reads CASSLGSGSYNEQFF. In nucleotides, the CDR3 is TGCGCCAGCAGCTTGGGTAGCGGATCCTACAATGAGCAGTTCTTC.

The chain employs TRBV3-1 and TRBJ1-1, with 7 positions matching TRBD1. This CDR3 comprises 16 residues. Germline values: CDR1 LGHDT, CDR2 YNNKEL (reference sequence). The J segment lost 1 base and the V segment lost 8 bases, leaving 13 bases of the junction unmatched. The CDR3 is CASSPFRDRQNTEAFF. In DNA form, the CDR3 reads TGTGCCAGCTCACCATTCAGGGACAGACAGAACACTGAAGCTTTCTTT. The full variable domain, completed using reference TRBV3-1 and TRBJ1-1, is DTAVSQTPKYLVTQMGNDKSIKCEQNLGHDTMYWYKQDSKKFLKIMFSYNNKELIINETVPNRFSPKSPDKAHLNLHINSLELGDSAVYFCASSPFRDRQNTEAFFGQGTRLTVV.

This clonotype has ten or more counts. The chain recombines TRBV4-1 with TRBJ2-2; TRBD2 is a possible D gene (6 bases). This CDR3 is 14 amino acids long. From germline, CDR1 is MGHRA and CDR2 YSYEKL. V dropped 5 bases and J dropped 6 bases, with 13 bases sitting between them. The CDR3 region is CASSFRRAPGELFF. The CDR3 bases are TGCGCCAGCAGCTTCCGGAGGGCCCCCGGGGAGCTGTTTTTT.

The J gene is TRBJ1-1, the V gene TRBV6-1; weak D call: TRBD1 (6 bases). The length of the CDR3 is 14 residues. Trimming stripped 3 bases from V and 6 bases from J, with 14 bases between. Germline V gene data show CDR1 as MNHNS and CDR2 as SASEGT. CDR3 region: CASSEGWGGAEAFF. The CDR3 region has the DNA TGTGCCAGCAGTGAGGGGTGGGGGGGCGCTGAAGCTTTCTTT.

This clonotype was counted at least ten times. V gene TRBV5-1 combines with J gene TRBJ2-7, with D possibly TRBD1 on 8 matching bases. Trimming left V 0 bases short and J 2 bases short, with 15 bases between. Germline values: CDR1 SGHRS, CDR2 YFSETQ. The CDR3 contains 16 residues. The CDR3 DNA sequence: TGCGCCAGCAGCTTGGCACAGGGGGGGCTTGCCTACGAGCAGTACTTC. Protein: CASSLAQGGLAYEQYF.

Many counts were recorded for this clonotype. This sequence joins TRBV28 and TRBJ2-2; 9 nucleotides agree with TRBD2. The CDR3 loop spans 15 amino acids. The germline CDR1 and CDR2 sequences are MDHEN and SYDVKM. Trimming cost V 6 bases and J 1 base; bases outside gene matches: 3. The CDR3 DNA reads TGTGCCAGCAGGACTAGCGGAGTGAACACCGGGGAGCTGTTTTTT. Translated: CASRTSGVNTGELFF.

This clonotype was detected ten times or more. The chain employs TRBV19 and TRBJ2-7; 14 bases align to TRBD2. V gave up 5 bases and J gave up 5 bases; unmatched junction bases: 2. CDR3 length equals 14 residues. Germline V gives CDR1 LNHDA, CDR2 SQIVND (reference sequence). CDR3 residues: CASSPGLAGDEQYF. The CDR3 region has the DNA TGTGCCAGTAGTCCGGGACTAGCGGGAGACGAGCAGTACTTC.

This clonotype was seen many times. This rearrangement joins TRBV27 to TRBJ2-5, with TRBD2 matching 13 bases. V lost 4 bases, J lost 1 base, and 6 bases stayed unmatched. This CDR3 is 17 amino acids long. Germline loops: CDR1 MNHEY, CDR2 SMNVEV (reference sequence). CDR3 bases: TGTGCCAGCAGTTCCGGACTAGCGGGAGTCTCCCAAGAGACCCAGTACTTC. It yields the protein CASSSGLAGVSQETQYF.

The chain combines TRBV9 with TRBJ2-7; 7 nucleotides agree with TRBD1. The V segment lost 2 bases and the J segment 1 base; nucleotides outside the gene matches: 6. The CDR3 sequence is 15 residues long. Per the germline V gene, CDR1 is SGDLS and CDR2 is YYNGEE. CDR3 in amino acids: CASSVDWTGSYEQYF. The CDR3 DNA reads TGTGCCAGCAGCGTGGATTGGACAGGTTCCTACGAGCAGTACTTC.

This clonotype was counted ten times or more. The rearrangement joins TRBV29-1 to TRBJ1-2, with D possibly TRBD1 on 6 matching bases. V gave up 5 bases and J gave up 3 bases, with 13 bases separating them. CDR1 and CDR2 from the germline V gene are SQVTM and ANQGSEA. The CDR3 has 13 amino acids. The chain's CDR3 is CSVHGGLDYGYTF. The CDR3 DNA is TGCAGCGTTCACGGGGGGCTTGACTATGGCTACACCTTC. Together with reference TRBV29-1 and TRBJ1-2, the CDR3 gives the full variable domain: SAVISQKPSRDICQRGTSLTIQCQVDSQVTMMFWYRQQPGQSLTLIATANQGSEATYESGFVIDKFPISRPNLTFSTLTVSNMSPEDSSIYLCSVHGGLDYGYTFGSGTRLTVV.

This clonotype has more than one count but fewer than ten. This rearrangement joins TRBV3-1 to TRBJ1-2; possible D gene TRBD1, 5 bases. This CDR3 is built from 14 residues. The germline gives CDR1 LGHDT, CDR2 YNNKEL (reference sequence). Trimming stripped 3 bases from V and 5 bases from J, with 13 bases between. CDR3: CASSHPDREYGYTF. CDR3 coding DNA: TGTGCCAGCAGCCACCCCGACAGAGAATATGGCTACACCTTC.

This clonotype was picked up many times. The chain recombines TRBV29-1 with TRBJ2-5; 10 nucleotides match TRBD1. Germline values: CDR1 SQVTM, CDR2 ANQGSEA. V trimming: 6 bases; J trimming: 5 bases; junction bases outside the gene matches: 9. The CDR3 runs to 14 residues. The CDR3 region is CSVDGQGVVETQYF. CDR3 coding DNA: TGCAGCGTAGATGGACAGGGGGTCGTGGAGACCCAGTACTTC.

This clonotype was detected a few times. The chain has TRBV29-1 and TRBJ1-4; maybe TRBD1 (5 bases). Germline CDR1 SQVTM, CDR2 ANQGSEA. The CDR3 has 12 amino acids. V lost 7 bases and J 5 bases, leaving 11 bases between the germline ends. The CDR3 is CSAGGGNEKLFF. As DNA, the CDR3 is TGCAGCGCGGGGGGAGGGAATGAAAAACTGTTTTTT.

This clonotype appeared many times. CDR3: CAWRGDVGNTIYF. CDR3 bases: TGTGCCTGGAGAGGGGACGTCGGAAACACCATATATTTT. The V gene is TRBV30, the J gene TRBJ1-3, with a tentative D call TRBD1 (5 bases). V lost 3 bases and J 4 bases, leaving 10 bases between the germline ends. Germline values: CDR1 GTSNPN, CDR2 SVGIG (reference sequence). The CDR3 extends over 13 amino acids. Based on the CDR3 plus reference TRBV30 and TRBJ1-3, the full variable domain is SQTIHQWPATLVQPVGSPLSLECTVEGTSNPNLYWYRQAAGRGLQLLFYSVGIGQISSEVPQNLSASRPQDRQFILSSKKLLLSDSGFYLCAWRGDVGNTIYFGEGSWLTVV.

This clonotype was recorded many times. The chain uses TRBV24-1 and TRBJ2-1; 9 positions agree with TRBD2. Germline V gene lookup returns CDR1 KGHDR and CDR2 SFDVKD. CDR3 length equals 17 residues. Trimming cost V 3 bases and J 2 bases; bases outside gene matches: 7. The CDR3: CATSDGRRTSAYNEQFF. DNA of the CDR3: TGTGCCACCAGTGATGGTCGCAGGACTAGCGCCTACAATGAGCAGTTCTTC.

This clonotype showed up many times. The gene calls are TRBV7-2 and TRBJ2-3; TRBD2 matches 7 bases. The CDR3 is 12 residues long. The ends lost 5 bases at V and 6 bases at J; junction bases unmatched: 2. Germline values: CDR1 SGHTA, CDR2 FQGNSA. DNA of the CDR3: TGTGCCAGCAGCGGGAGGGTTGATACGCAGTATTTT. Translating it yields CASSGRVDTQYF.

In this sample, this clonotype turned up many times. The rearrangement joins TRBV7-8 to TRBJ2-1; D is uncertain. This CDR3 has 15 residues. The germline gives CDR1 SGHVS, CDR2 FQNEAQ. Between the trimmed V and J ends, which lost 4 bases and 8 bases, there was a span of 18 bases. CDR3 DNA sequence: TGTGCCAGCAGCTCCTTTTCGCGACTTCCGGATGAGCAGTTCTTC. It yields the protein CASSSFSRLPDEQFF.

This clonotype was seen many times. The chain combines TRBV29-1 with TRBJ1-1, with 8 bases that match TRBD1. Germline V gene sequence: CDR1 SQVTM, CDR2 ANQGSEA. The CDR3 sequence is 13 residues long. Unmatched junction bases numbered 8, after V lost 7 bases and J lost 4 bases. In nucleotides, the CDR3 is TGCAGCGCTTCAACAGGGGGGGGCACTGAAGCTTTCTTT. It translates to CSASTGGGTEAFF.

This clonotype was seen only a few times. The V and J genes are TRBV10-2 and TRBJ1-2; possibly TRBD1 for D (5 bases). The CDR3 sequence is 13 residues long. Trimming cost V 7 bases and J 3 bases, with 12 bases left between them. Germline CDR1 reads WSHSY; CDR2 reads SAAADI. In DNA, the CDR3 is TGCGCCAGCACCCCGGGGGGTGACTATGGCTACACCTTC. Amino acids: CASTPGGDYGYTF.